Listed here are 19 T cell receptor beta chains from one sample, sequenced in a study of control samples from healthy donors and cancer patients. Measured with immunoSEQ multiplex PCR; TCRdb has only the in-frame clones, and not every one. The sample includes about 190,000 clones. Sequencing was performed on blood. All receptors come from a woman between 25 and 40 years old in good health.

The CDR3 DNA reads as TGTGCCAGCAGCTTATACGATACGCAGTATTTT. This gives the protein CASSLYDTQYF. The chain has TRBV7-6 and TRBJ2-3; D gene uncertain. The germline V gene has CDR1 SGHVS and CDR2 FNYEAQ. The length of the CDR3 is 11 residues. V was pared by 2 bases and J by 6 bases, with 3 bases between. Full variable domain (remainder filled in from reference TRBV7-6 and TRBJ2-3): GAGVSQSPRYKVTKRGQDVALRCDPISGHVSLYWYRQALGQGPEFLTYFNYEAQQDKSGLPNDRFSAERPEGSISTLTIQRTEQRDSAMYRCASSLYDTQYFGPGTRLTVL.

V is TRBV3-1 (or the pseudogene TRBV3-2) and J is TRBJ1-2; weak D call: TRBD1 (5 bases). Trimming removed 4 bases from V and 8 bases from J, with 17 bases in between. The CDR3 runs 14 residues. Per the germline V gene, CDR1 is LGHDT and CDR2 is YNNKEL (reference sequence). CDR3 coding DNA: TGTGCCAGCAGCCCCCGGGACTCGATGAGGGGCTACACCTTC. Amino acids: CASSPRDSMRGYTF.

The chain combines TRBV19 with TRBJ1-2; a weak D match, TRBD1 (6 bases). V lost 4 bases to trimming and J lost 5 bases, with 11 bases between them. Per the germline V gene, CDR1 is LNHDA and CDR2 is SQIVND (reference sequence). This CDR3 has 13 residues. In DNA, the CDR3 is TGTGCCAGTAGTAGCGGACAGCCTTATGGCTACACCTTC. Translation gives CASSSGQPYGYTF.

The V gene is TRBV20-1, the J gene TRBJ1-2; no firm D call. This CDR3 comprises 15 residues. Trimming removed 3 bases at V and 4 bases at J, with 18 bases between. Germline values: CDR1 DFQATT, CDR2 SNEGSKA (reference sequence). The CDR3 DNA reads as TGCAGTGCTAGTTCATCTCAGGTAGCCCCCTATGGCTACACCTTC. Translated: CSASSSQVAPYGYTF.

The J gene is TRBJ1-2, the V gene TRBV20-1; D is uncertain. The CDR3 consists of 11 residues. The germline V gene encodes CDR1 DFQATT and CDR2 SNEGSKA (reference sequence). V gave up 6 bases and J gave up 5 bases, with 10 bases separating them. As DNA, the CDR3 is TGCAGTGCCGAAACTGTTTATGGCTACACCTTC. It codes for CSAETVYGYTF.

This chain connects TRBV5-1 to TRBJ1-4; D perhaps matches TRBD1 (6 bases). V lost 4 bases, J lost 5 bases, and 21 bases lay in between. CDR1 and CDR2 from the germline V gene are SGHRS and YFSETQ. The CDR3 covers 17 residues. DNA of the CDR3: TGCGCCAGCAGCCCGGTCAGGGGCGCAGCCGAAAATGAAAAACTGTTTTTT. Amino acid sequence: CASSPVRGAAENEKLFF.

The CDR3 here is CASSLVTEGSFGYTF. The CDR3 region has the DNA TGTGCCAGCAGCTTAGTTACAGAAGGGTCTTTTGGCTACACCTTC. This chain joins TRBV7-9 and TRBJ1-2; no firm D call. Germline CDR1 and CDR2: SEHNR and FQNEAQ (reference sequence). V was pared by 1 base and J by 7 bases, with 16 bases between. The CDR3 runs 15 residues.

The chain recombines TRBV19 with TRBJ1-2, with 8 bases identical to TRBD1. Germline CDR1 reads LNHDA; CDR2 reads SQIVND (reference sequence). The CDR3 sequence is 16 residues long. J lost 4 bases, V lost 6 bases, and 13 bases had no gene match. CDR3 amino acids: CASSLVHRGVSYGYTF. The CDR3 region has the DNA TGTGCCAGTAGCCTGGTACACAGGGGGGTCTCCTATGGCTACACCTTC.

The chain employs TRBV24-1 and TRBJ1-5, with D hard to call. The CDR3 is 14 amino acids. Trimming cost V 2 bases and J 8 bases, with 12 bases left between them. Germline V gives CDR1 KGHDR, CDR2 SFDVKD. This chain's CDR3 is CATSDWRRVEPQHF. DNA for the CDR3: TGTGCCACCAGTGATTGGCGTAGGGTTGAGCCCCAGCATTTT.

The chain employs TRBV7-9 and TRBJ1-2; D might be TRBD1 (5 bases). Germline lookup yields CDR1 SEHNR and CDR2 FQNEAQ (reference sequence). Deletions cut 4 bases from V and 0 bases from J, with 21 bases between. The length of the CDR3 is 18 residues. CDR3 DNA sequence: TGTGCCAGCAGCTCCCGGATGGGACCAGGTCTCCCTAACTATGGCTACACCTTC. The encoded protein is CASSSRMGPGLPNYGYTF.

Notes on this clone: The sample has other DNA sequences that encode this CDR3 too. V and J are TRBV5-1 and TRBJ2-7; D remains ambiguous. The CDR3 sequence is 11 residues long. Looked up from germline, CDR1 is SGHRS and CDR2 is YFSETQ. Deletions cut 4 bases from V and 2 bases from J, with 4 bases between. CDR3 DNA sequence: TGCGCCAGCAGCACCGCCTACGAGCAGTACTTC. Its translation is CASSTAYEQYF.

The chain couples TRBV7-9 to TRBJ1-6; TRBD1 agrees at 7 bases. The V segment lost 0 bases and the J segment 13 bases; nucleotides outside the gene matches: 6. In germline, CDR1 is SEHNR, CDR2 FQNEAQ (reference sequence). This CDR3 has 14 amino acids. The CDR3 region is CASSLATGRWPLHF. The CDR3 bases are TGTGCCAGCAGCTTAGCGACAGGGAGGTGGCCCCTCCACTTT.

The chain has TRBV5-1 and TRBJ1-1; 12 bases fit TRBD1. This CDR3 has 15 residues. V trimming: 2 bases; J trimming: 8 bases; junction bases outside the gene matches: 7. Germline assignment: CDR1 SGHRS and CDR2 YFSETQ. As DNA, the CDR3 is TGCGCCAGCAGCTTCCAGGCGGGACAGGGGGCAGAAGCTTTCTTT. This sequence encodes CASSFQAGQGAEAFF.

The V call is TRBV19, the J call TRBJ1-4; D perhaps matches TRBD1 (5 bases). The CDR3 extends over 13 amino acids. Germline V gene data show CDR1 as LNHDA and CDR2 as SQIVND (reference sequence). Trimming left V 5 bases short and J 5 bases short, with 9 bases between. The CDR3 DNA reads TGTGCCAGTAGTGAGACAGCAAATGAAAAACTGTTTTTT. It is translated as CASSETANEKLFF.

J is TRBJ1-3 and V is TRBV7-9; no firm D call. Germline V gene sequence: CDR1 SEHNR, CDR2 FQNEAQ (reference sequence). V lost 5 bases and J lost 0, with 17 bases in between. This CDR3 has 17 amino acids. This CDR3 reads CASSPMGRAFSGNTIYF. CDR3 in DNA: TGTGCCAGCAGCCCGATGGGAAGGGCTTTCTCTGGAAACACCATATATTTT. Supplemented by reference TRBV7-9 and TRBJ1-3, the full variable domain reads DTGVSQNPRHKITKRGQNVTFRCDPISEHNRLYWYRQTLGQGPEFLTYFQNEAQLEKSRLLSDRFSAERPKGSFSTLEIQRTEQGDSAMYLCASSPMGRAFSGNTIYFGEGSWLTVV.

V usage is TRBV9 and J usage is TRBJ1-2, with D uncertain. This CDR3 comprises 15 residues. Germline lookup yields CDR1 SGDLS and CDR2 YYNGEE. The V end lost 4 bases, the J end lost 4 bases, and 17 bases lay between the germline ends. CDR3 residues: CASSPYRTGPYGYTF. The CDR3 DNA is TGTGCCAGCAGCCCCTACCGGACCGGCCCCTATGGCTACACCTTC.

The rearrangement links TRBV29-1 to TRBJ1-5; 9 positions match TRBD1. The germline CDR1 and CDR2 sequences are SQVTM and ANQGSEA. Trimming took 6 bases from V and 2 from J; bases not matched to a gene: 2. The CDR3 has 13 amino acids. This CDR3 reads CSVTGGGNQPQHF. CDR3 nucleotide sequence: TGCAGCGTCACAGGGGGCGGCAATCAGCCCCAGCATTTT.

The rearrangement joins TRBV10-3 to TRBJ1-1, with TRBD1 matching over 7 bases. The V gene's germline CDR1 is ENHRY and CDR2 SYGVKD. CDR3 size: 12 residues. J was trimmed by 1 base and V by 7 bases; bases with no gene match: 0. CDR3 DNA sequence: TGTGCCATCAACAGGGGGAACACTGAAGCTTTCTTT. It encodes CAINRGNTEAFF.

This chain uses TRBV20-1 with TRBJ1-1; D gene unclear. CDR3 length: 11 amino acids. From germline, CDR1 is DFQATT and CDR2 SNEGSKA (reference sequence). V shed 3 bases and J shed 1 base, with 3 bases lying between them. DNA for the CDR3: TGCAGTGCTAGCAGGAACACTGAAGCTTTCTTT. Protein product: CSASRNTEAFF.